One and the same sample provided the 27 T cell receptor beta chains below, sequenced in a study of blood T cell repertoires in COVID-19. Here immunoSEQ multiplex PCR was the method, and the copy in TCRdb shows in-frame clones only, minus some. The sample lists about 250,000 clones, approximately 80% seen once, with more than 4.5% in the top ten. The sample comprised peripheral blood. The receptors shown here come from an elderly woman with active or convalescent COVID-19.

The CDR3 sequence is CASSQVGSTDTQYF. CDR3 in DNA: TGCGCCAGCAGCCAAGTCGGGAGCACAGATACGCAGTATTTT. The chain links TRBV4-1 to TRBJ2-3, with D uncertain. The V gene's germline CDR1 is MGHRA and CDR2 YSYEKL. The CDR3 runs 14 residues. V shed 1 base and J shed 0 bases, with 5 bases lying between them.

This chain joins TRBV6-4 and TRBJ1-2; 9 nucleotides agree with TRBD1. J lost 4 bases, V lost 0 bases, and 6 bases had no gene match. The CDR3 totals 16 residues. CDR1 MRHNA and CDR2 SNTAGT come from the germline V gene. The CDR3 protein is CASSDSGTGPFYGYTF. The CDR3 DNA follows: TGTGCCAGCAGTGACTCCGGGACAGGGCCCTTCTATGGCTACACCTTC.

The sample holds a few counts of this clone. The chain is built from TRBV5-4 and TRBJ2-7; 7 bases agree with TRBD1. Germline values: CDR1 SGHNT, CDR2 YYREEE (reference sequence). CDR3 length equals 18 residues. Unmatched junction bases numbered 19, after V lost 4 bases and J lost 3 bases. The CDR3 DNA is TGTGCCAGCAGCCCGTTCCTTAGACGGGACAGAAGTATCTACGAGCAGTACTTC. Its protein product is CASSPFLRRDRSIYEQYF.

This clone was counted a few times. The CDR3: CASSLLETGTQYF. For the CDR3, the DNA is TGTGCCAGCAGCCTACTAGAAACTGGTACGCAGTATTTT. This chain links TRBV12-3 or TRBV12-4 with TRBJ2-3, with TRBD2 as a possible D gene (5 bases). The CDR3 is made up of 13 amino acids. V shed 6 bases and J shed 8 bases, with 15 bases lying between them.

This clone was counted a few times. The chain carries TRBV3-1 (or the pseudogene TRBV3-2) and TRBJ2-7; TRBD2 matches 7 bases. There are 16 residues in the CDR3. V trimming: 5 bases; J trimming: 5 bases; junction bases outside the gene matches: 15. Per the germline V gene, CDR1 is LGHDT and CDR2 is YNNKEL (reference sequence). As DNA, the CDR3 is TGTGCCAGCAGCTCAAAAAGGACTAGGGGTCGCGACGAGCAGTACTTC. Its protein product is CASSSKRTRGRDEQYF.

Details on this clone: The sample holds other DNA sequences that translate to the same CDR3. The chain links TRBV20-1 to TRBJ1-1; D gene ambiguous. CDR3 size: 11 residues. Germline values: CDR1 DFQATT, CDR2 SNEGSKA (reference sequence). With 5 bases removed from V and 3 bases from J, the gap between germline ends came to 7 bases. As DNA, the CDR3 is TGCAGTGCTGGACTGTACACTGAAGCTTTCTTT. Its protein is CSAGLYTEAFF.

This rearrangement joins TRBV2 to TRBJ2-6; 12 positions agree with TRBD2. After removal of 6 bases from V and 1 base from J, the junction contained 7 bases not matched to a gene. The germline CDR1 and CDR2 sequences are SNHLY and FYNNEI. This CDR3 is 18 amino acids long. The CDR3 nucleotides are TGTGCCAGCAGGCGACTAGCGGGGGCTCTATCTGGGGCCAACGTCCTGACTTTC. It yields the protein CASRRLAGALSGANVLTF.

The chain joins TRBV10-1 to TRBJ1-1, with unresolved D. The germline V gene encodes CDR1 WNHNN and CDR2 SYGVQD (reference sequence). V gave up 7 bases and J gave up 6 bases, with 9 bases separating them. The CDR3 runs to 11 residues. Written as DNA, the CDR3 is TGCGCCAGCACTTGGTCGGCTGAAGCTTTCTTT. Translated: CASTWSAEAFF.

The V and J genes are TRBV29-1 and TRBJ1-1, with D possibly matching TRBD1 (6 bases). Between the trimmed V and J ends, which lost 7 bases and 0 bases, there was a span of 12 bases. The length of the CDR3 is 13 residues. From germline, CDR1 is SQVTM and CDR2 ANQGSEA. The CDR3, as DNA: TGCAGCGCAAGAGACAGGCTGAACACTGAAGCTTTCTTT. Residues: CSARDRLNTEAFF.

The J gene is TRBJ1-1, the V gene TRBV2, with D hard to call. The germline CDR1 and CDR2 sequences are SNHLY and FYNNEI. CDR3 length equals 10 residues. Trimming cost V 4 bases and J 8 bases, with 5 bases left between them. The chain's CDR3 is CASSGAEAFF. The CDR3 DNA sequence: TGTGCCAGCAGTGGGGCCGAAGCTTTCTTT. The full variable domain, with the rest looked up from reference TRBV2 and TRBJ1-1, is EPEVTQTPSHQVTQMGQEVILRCVPISNHLYFYWYRQILGQKVEFLVSFYNNEISEKSEIFDDQFSVERPDGSNFTLKIRSTKLEDSAMYFCASSGAEAFFGQGTRLTVV.

The chain's CDR3 is CAISDHQGARGNQPQHF. CDR3 coding DNA: TGTGCCATCAGTGATCACCAGGGGGCGAGGGGCAATCAGCCCCAGCATTTT. The V call is TRBV10-3, the J call TRBJ1-5; 8 nucleotides align to TRBD1. After removal of 3 bases from V and 2 bases from J, the junction contained 9 bases not matched to a gene. The CDR3 spans 17 residues. Looked up from germline, CDR1 is ENHRY and CDR2 is SYGVKD.

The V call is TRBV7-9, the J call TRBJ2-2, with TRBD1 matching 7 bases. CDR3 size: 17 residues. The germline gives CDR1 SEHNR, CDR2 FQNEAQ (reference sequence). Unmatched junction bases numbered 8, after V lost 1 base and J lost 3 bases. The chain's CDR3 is CASSLGTYDRDTGELFF. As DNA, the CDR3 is TGTGCCAGCAGCTTAGGTACCTACGACAGGGACACCGGGGAGCTGTTTTTT.

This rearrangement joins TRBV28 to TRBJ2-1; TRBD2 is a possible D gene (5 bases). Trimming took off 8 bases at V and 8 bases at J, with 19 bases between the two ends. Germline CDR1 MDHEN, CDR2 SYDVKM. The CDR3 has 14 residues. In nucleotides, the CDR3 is TGTGCCAGCCCTCCCGCCCGGGGAAGCGATGAGCAGTTCTTC. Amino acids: CASPPARGSDEQFF.

The CDR3: CASRTDRTNTEAFF. The CDR3 DNA is TGTGCCAGCAGAACCGACAGGACGAACACTGAAGCTTTCTTT. V usage is TRBV28 and J usage is TRBJ1-1; a weak D match, TRBD1 (6 bases). The germline V and J ends were trimmed by 6 bases and 1 base, with 12 bases remaining between them. Germline-derived CDR1 and CDR2 are MDHEN and SYDVKM. The CDR3 is 14 amino acids.

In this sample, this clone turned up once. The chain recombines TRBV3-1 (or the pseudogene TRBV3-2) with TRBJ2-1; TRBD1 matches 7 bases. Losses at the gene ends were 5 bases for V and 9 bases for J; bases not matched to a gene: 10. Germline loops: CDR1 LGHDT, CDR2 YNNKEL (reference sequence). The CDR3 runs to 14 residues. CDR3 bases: TGTGCCAGCAGCGCCGGGACAGTCACCCCTGAGCAGTTCTTC. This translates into CASSAGTVTPEQFF.

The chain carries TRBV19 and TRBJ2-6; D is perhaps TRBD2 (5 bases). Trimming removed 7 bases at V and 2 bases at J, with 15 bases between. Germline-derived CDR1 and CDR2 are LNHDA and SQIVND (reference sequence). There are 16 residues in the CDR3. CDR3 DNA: TGTGCCAGTACCCCTCCGAGGGCCACTGGGGCCAACGTCCTGACTTTC. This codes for CASTPPRATGANVLTF.

As DNA, the CDR3 is TGTGCCAGCAGGGGAGGGGTAAGTCAGCCCCAGCATTTT. This translates into CASRGGVSQPQHF. The chain links TRBV28 to TRBJ1-5; a possible D gene is TRBD1 (5 bases). V lost 6 bases to trimming and J lost 6 bases, with 12 bases between them. The CDR3 has 13 amino acids. CDR1 is MDHEN and CDR2 is SYDVKM in the germline V gene. The full variable domain, its missing parts supplied by reference TRBV28 and TRBJ1-5, is DVKVTQSSRYLVKRTGEKVFLECVQDMDHENMFWYRQDPGLGLRLIYFSYDVKMKEKGDIPEGYSVSREKKERFSLILESASTNQTSMYLCASRGGVSQPQHFGDGTRLSIL.

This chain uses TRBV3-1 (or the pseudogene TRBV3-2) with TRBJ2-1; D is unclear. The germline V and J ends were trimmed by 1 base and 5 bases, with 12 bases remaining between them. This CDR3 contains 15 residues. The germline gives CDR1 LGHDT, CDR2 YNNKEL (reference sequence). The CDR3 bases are TGTGCCAGCAGCCAAGGAATTGGCCTCAACAATGAGCAGTTCTTC. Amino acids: CASSQGIGLNNEQFF.

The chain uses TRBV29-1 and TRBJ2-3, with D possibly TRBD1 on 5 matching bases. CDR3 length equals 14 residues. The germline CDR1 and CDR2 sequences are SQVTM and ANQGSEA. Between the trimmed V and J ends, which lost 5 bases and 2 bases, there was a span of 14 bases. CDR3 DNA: TGCAGCGTTTTGGGGCTTCCTTACACAGATACGCAGTATTTT. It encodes CSVLGLPYTDTQYF.

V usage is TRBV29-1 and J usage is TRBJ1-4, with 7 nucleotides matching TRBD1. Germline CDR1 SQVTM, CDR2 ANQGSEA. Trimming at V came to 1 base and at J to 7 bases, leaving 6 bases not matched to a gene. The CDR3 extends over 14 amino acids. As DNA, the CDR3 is TGCAGCGTTGAAGGGGGACAGTCAAGTGAAAAACTGTTTTTT. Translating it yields CSVEGGQSSEKLFF.

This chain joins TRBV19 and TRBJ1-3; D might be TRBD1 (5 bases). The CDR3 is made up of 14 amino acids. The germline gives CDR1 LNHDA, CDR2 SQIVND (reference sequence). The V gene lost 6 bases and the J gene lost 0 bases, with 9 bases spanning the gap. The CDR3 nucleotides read TGTGCCAGTAGCACGACAGACTCTGGAAACACCATATATTTT. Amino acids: CASSTTDSGNTIYF.

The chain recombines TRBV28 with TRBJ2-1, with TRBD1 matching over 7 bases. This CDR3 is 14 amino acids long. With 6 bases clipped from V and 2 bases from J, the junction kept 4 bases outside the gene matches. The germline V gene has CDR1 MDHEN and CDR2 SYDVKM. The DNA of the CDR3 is TGTGCCAGCAGGGGGACAGCCGCCTACAATGAGCAGTTCTTC. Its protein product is CASRGTAAYNEQFF. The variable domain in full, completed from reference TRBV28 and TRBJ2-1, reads DVKVTQSSRYLVKRTGEKVFLECVQDMDHENMFWYRQDPGLGLRLIYFSYDVKMKEKGDIPEGYSVSREKKERFSLILESASTNQTSMYLCASRGTAAYNEQFFGPGTRLTVL.

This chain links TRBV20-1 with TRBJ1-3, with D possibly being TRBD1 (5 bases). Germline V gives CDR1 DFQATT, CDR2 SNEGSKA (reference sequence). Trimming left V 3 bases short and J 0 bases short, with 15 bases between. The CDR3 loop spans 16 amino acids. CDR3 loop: CSASRIGGSSGNTIYF. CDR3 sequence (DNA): TGCAGTGCTAGTCGGATCGGGGGGAGCTCTGGAAACACCATATATTTT.

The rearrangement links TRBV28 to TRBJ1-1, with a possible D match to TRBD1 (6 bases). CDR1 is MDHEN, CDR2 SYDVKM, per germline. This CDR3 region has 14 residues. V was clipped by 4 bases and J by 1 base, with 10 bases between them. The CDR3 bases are TGTGCCAGCAGTTCACCGGGACAGAACACTGAAGCTTTCTTT. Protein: CASSSPGQNTEAFF.

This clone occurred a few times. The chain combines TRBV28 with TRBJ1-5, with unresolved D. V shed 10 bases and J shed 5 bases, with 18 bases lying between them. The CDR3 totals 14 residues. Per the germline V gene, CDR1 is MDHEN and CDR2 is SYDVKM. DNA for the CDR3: TGTGCCACCCTCAAGGCGGGGATGTATCAGCCCCAGCATTTT. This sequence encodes CATLKAGMYQPQHF.

CDR3 nucleotides: TGCGCCAGCAGTCTAGCGGGGGCCTACAATGAGCAGTTCTTC. It specifies CASSLAGAYNEQFF. The chain links TRBV10-1 to TRBJ2-1, with 10 bases aligning to TRBD2. The CDR3 consists of 14 residues. Per germline, CDR1 WNHNN and CDR2 SYGVQD (reference sequence). The V and J ends lost 5 bases and 2 bases, in that order; junction bases with no gene match: 0.

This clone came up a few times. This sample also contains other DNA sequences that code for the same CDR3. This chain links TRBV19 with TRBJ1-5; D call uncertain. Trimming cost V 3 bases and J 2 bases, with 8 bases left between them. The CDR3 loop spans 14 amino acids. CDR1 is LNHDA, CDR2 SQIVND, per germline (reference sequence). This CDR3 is CASSIGRGNQPQHF. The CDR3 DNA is TGTGCCAGTAGTATCGGTCGTGGCAATCAGCCCCAGCATTTT.